This T cell receptor (beta chain) was recovered during a study of cytotoxic CD8 clonotypes in ibrutinib-treated CLL. With 3 bases clipped from V and 3 bases from J, the junction kept 6 bases outside the gene matches. The length of the CDR3 is 15 residues. Germline CDR1 reads LGHNA; CDR2 reads YSLEER. Using immunoSEQ multiplex PCR, the repertoire was profiled, and TCRdb retains in-frame clones only, with some absent. The sample holds roughly 200,000 clones, around 70% seen once. The sample was PBMCs, taken after 24 months of ibrutinib treatment. The sequence was obtained from a human donor with chronic lymphocytic leukemia. The V and J genes are TRBV4-3 and TRBJ1-1; TRBD1 agrees at 8 bases. The CDR3 sequence: CASSQADRDDTEAFF. The DNA for the CDR3 is TGCGCCAGCAGCCAGGCGGACAGGGATGACACTGAAGCTTTCTTT.